What follows are 10 T cell receptor beta chains derived from one specimen sequenced in a study of regulatory T cells in long-lasting Graves disease. Construction of TCR beta libraries relied on iRepertoire HTBI primers and on Arm-PCR targeting CDR3 regions. Each CDR3 protein gets one entry after TCRdb re-called the multiplex PCR reads with MiXCR. The data show around 250,000 distinct CDR3 sequences, about 20% seen once. Time point indicated: newly diagnosed GD, antithyroid drugs for less than 3 months. PBMC-extracted RNA yielded the TCR library. This same sample was also taken into another study, of T cells in Graves' hyperthyroidism and ophthalmopathy.

The sample in question was peripheral blood mononuclear cells (PBMCs), obtained at new diagnosis, from a patient treated with antithyroid drugs. Receptors originate from a woman in her 30s with Graves disease.

The V gene is TRBV20-1, the J gene TRBJ1-1, with D uncertain. The CDR3 is 14 residues long. V lost 0 bases, J lost 10 bases, and 18 bases lay in between. Germline CDR1 and CDR2: DFQATT and SNEGSKA (reference sequence). CDR3 coding DNA: TGCAGTGCTAGAGAACCTAGGAATGGGGTGGGAGCTTTCTTT. It yields the protein CSAREPRNGVGAFF.

At least ten counts were recorded for this clonotype. The chain has TRBV5-4 and TRBJ1-2; D unclear. This CDR3 spans 16 amino acids. Germline V gives CDR1 SGHNT, CDR2 YYREEE (reference sequence). V was pared by 0 bases and J by 0 bases, with 12 bases between. The CDR3 region has the DNA TGTGCCAGCAGCTTGGGGCCTCCAGGAGCTAACTATGGCTACACCTTC. It encodes CASSLGPPGANYGYTF.

This clonotype was detected ten times or more. The V gene is TRBV5-6, the J gene TRBJ1-6; D gene uncertain. V was pared by 0 bases and J by 12 bases, with 7 bases between. The CDR3 is 12 amino acids. Germline CDR1 SGHDT, CDR2 YYEEEE. CDR3 residues: CASSLAPQPLHF. The DNA for the CDR3 is TGTGCCAGCAGCTTGGCTCCACAACCCCTCCACTTT.

V usage is TRBV27 and J usage is TRBJ2-1, with 8 bases identical to TRBD2. The trim removed 3 bases at V and 5 bases at J, leaving 3 bases unmatched. In germline, CDR1 is MNHEY, CDR2 SMNVEV (reference sequence). The CDR3 length is 14 residues. CDR3 loop: CASSFDGGDNEQFF. In DNA, the CDR3 is TGTGCCAGCAGTTTTGACGGGGGGGACAATGAGCAGTTCTTC.

This clonotype showed up many times. The rearrangement joins TRBV6-1 to TRBJ2-7; no definite D call. Germline V gives CDR1 MNHNS, CDR2 SASEGT. This CDR3 has 11 amino acids. Between the trimmed V and J ends, which lost 7 bases and 5 bases, there was a span of 9 bases. CDR3 coding DNA: TGTGCCAGCATGAAATGGAACGAGCAGTACTTC. Amino acid sequence: CASMKWNEQYF.

In this sample, this clonotype turned up many times. This chain uses TRBV20-1 with TRBJ2-7; D may be TRBD2 (5 bases). Per the germline V gene, CDR1 is DFQATT and CDR2 is SNEGSKA (reference sequence). The CDR3 contains 13 residues. Trimming removed 3 bases at V and 4 bases at J, with 13 bases between. The CDR3 nucleotides read TGCAGTGCTAGCAGCGGCTACTCTTACGAGCAGTACTTC. Translated, it gives CSASSGYSYEQYF.

The chain couples TRBV20-1 to TRBJ2-3; D not certain. CDR1 DFQATT and CDR2 SNEGSKA come from the germline V gene (reference sequence). The ends were cut back, 3 bases at V and 1 base at J, with 11 bases in the middle. The CDR3 contains 14 residues. CDR3 residues: CSARAPGGTDTQYF. DNA for the CDR3: TGCAGTGCTAGGGCCCCAGGAGGCACAGATACGCAGTATTTT.

The chain combines TRBV2 with TRBJ1-2; unclear D gene. Germline loops: CDR1 SNHLY, CDR2 FYNNEI. CDR3 size: 12 residues. V was trimmed by 6 bases and J by 8 bases, leaving 13 bases between them. The CDR3 sequence is CASRAQPQGYTF. The CDR3 DNA sequence: TGTGCCAGCAGGGCCCAACCCCAAGGCTACACCTTC.

The sample holds many counts of this clonotype. The chain uses TRBV7-3 and TRBJ1-2; 7 bases line up with TRBD1. Looked up from germline, CDR1 is SGHTA and CDR2 is FQGTGA. Trimming at V came to 4 bases and at J to 2 bases, leaving 1 base not matched to a gene. CDR3 length: 13 amino acids. The chain's CDR3 is CASSSTGNYGYTF. The CDR3 DNA reads as TGTGCCAGCAGCTCGACAGGGAACTATGGCTACACCTTC.

This clonotype has ten or more counts. The chain is built from TRBV7-9 and TRBJ1-5, with 7 bases matching TRBD1. Germline CDR1 SEHNR, CDR2 FQNEAQ (reference sequence). V dropped 3 bases and J dropped 6; count of bases not matched to a gene: 5. The CDR3 runs 14 residues. The CDR3 DNA reads TGTGCCAGCAGCTTGGGAGGGGACAGTCAGCCCCAGCATTTT. Translated: CASSLGGDSQPQHF. Full variable domain (rest looked up from reference TRBV7-9 and TRBJ1-5): DTGVSQNPRHKITKRGQNVTFRCDPISEHNRLYWYRQTLGQGPEFLTYFQNEAQLEKSRLLSDRFSAERPKGSFSTLEIQRTEQGDSAMYLCASSLGGDSQPQHFGDGTRLSIL.